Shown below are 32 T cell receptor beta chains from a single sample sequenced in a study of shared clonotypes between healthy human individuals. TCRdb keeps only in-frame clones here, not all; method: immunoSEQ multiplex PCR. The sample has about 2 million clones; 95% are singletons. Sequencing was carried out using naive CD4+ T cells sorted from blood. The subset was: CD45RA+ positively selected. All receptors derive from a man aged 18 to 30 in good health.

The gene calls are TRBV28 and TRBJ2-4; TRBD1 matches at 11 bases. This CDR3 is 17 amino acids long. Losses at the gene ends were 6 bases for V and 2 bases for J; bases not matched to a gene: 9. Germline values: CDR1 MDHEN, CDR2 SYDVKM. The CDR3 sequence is CASSPPGQGVTKNIQYF. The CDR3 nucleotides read TGTGCCAGCAGCCCACCGGGACAGGGGGTCACCAAAAACATTCAGTACTTC.

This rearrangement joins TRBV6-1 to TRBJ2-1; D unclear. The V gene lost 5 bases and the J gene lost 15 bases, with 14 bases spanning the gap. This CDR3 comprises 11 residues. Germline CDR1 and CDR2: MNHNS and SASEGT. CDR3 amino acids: CASSSDPSRFF. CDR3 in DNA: TGTGCCAGCAGTTCCGACCCCTCCCGGTTCTTC.

Written as DNA, the CDR3 is TGTGCCAGCAGCTTACCCCGCGAGGGACCGAGAGGGATGAACACTGAAGCTTTCTTT. Protein sequence: CASSLPREGPRGMNTEAFF. V and J are TRBV7-9 and TRBJ1-1; tentatively, D is TRBD1 (5 bases). This CDR3 is built from 19 residues. The V gene lost 2 bases and the J gene lost 0 bases, with 22 bases spanning the gap. CDR1 is SEHNR and CDR2 is FQNEAQ in the germline V gene (reference sequence).

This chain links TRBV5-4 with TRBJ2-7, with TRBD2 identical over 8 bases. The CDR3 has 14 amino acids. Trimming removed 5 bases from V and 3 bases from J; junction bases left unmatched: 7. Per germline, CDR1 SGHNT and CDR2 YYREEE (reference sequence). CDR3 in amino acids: CASRVAGRNYEQYF. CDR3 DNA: TGTGCCAGCAGGGTAGCGGGGCGAAACTACGAGCAGTACTTC.

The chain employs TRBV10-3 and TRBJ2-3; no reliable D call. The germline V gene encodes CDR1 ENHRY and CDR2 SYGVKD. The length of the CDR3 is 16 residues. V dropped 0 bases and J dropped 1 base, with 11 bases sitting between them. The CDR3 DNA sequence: TGTGCCATCAGTGAGTCGGTCGACGTAGGCACAGATACGCAGTATTTT. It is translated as CAISESVDVGTDTQYF.

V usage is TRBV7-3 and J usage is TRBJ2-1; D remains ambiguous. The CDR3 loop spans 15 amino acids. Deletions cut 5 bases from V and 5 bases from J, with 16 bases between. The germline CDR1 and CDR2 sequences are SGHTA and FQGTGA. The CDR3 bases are TGTGCCAGCAGCCCCCAACCTCTCGCGGACAATGAGCAGTTCTTC. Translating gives CASSPQPLADNEQFF.

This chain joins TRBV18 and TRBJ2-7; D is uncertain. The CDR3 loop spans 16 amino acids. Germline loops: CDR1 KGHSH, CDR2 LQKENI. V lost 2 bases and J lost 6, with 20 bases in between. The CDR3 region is CASSPDESKVRPEQYF. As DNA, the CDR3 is TGTGCCAGCTCACCAGATGAGAGCAAAGTTCGCCCCGAGCAGTACTTC.

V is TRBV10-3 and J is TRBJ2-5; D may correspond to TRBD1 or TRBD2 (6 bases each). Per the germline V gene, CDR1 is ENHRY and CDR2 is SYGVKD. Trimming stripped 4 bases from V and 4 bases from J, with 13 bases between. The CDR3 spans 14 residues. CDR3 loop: CAISVGGSIETQYF. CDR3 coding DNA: TGTGCCATCAGTGTGGGGGGCTCAATAGAGACCCAGTACTTC.

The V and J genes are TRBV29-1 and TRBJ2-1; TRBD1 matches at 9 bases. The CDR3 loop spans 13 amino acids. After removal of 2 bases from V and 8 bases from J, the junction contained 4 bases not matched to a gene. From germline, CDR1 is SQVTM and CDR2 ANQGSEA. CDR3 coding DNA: TGCAGCGTTGAAAGACAGGGGGGGGATGAGCAGTTCTTC. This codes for CSVERQGGDEQFF.

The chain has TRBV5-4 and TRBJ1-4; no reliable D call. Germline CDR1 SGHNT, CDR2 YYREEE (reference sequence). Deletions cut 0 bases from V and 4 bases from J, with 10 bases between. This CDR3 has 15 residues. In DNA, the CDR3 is TGTGCCAGCAGCTTGGACGGGCGGGGTAATGAAAAACTGTTTTTT. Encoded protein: CASSLDGRGNEKLFF.

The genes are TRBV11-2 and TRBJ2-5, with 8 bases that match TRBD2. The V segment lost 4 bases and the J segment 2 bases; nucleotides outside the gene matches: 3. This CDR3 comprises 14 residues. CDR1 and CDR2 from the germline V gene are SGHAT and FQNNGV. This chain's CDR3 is CASSWTSQQETQYF. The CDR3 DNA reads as TGTGCCAGCAGCTGGACTAGCCAGCAAGAGACCCAGTACTTC.

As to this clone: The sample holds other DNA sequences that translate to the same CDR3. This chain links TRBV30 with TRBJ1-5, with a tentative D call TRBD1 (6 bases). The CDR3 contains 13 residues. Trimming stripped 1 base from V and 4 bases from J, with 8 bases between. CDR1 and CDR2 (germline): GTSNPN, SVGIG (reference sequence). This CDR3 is CAWSATGNQPQHF. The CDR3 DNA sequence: TGTGCCTGGAGTGCTACAGGGAATCAGCCCCAGCATTTT.

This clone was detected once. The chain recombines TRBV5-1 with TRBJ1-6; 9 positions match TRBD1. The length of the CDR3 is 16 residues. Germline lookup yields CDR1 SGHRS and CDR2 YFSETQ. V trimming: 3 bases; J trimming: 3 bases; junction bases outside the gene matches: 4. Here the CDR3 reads CASSWTGDLYNSPLHF. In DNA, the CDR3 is TGCGCCAGCAGCTGGACAGGGGATCTCTATAATTCACCCCTCCACTTT. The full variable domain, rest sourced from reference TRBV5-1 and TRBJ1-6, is KAGVTQTPRYLIKTRGQQVTLSCSPISGHRSVSWYQQTPGQGLQFLFEYFSETQRNKGNFPGRFSGRQFSNSRSEMNVSTLELGDSALYLCASSWTGDLYNSPLHFGNGTRLTVT.

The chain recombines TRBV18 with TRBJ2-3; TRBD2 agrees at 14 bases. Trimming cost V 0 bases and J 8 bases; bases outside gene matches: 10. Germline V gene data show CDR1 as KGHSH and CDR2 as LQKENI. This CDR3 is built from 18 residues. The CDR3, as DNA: TGTGCCAGCTCACCACCGGCGGGACTAGCGGGAGCGGGTTCTACGCAGTATTTT. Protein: CASSPPAGLAGAGSTQYF.

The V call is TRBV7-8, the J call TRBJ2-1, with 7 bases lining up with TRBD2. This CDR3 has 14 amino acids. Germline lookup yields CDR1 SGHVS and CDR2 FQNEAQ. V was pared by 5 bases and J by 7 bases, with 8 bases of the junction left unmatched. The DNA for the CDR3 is TGTGCCAGCAGCCCTCGGGACGGGAGGAATGAGCAGTTCTTC. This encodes CASSPRDGRNEQFF.

This CDR3 reads CNRTGTMQYF. For the CDR3, the DNA is TGCAACCGGACAGGGACCATGCAGTACTTC. V and J are TRBV29-1 and TRBJ2-7; 8 nucleotides match TRBD1. The CDR3 extends over 10 amino acids. CDR1 is SQVTM and CDR2 is ANQGSEA in the germline V gene.

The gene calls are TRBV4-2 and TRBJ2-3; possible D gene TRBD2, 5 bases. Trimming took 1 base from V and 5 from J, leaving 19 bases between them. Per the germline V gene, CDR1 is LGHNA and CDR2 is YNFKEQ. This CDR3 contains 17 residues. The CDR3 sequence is CASSQAWLASRQDTQYF. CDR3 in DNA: TGTGCCAGCAGCCAAGCTTGGTTGGCTAGCAGGCAAGATACGCAGTATTTT.

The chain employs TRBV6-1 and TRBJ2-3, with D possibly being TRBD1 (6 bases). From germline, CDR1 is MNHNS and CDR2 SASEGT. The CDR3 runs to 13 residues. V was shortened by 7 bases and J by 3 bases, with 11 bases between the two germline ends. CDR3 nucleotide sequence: TGTGCCAGCATCCTAGGGGGTACAGATACGCAGTATTTT. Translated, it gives CASILGGTDTQYF.

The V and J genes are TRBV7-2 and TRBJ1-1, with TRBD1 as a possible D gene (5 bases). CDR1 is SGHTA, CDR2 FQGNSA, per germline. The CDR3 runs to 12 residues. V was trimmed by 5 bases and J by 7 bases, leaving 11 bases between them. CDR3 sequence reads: CASSLRTNEAFF. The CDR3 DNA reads TGTGCCAGCAGCCTACGGACAAATGAAGCTTTCTTT. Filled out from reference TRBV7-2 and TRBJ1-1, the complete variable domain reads GAGVSQSPSNKVTEKGKDVELRCDPISGHTALYWYRQSLGQGLEFLIYFQGNSAPDKSGLPSDRFSAERTGGSVSTLTIQRTQQEDSAVYLCASSLRTNEAFFGQGTRLTVV.

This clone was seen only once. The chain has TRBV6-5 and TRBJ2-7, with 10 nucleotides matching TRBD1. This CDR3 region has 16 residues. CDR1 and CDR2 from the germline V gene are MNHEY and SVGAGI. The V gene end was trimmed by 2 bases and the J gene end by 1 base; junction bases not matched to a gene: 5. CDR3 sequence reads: CASSYAKDRGSYEQYF. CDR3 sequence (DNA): TGTGCCAGCAGTTACGCCAAGGACAGGGGGTCCTACGAGCAGTACTTC.

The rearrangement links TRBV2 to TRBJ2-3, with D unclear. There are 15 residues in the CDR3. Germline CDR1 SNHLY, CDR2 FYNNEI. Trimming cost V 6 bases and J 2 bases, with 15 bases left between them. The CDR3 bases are TGTGCCAGCAGCTTTTGGCAGGCGAACACAGATACGCAGTATTTT. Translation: CASSFWQANTDTQYF.

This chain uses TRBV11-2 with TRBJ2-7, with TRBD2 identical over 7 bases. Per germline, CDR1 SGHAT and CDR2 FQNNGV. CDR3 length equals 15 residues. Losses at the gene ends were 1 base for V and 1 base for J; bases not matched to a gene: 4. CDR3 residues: CASSLGPSGSYEQYF. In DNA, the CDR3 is TGTGCCAGCAGCTTAGGGCCTAGCGGTTCCTACGAGCAGTACTTC. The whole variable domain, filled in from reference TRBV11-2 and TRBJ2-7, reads EAGVAQSPRYKIIEKRQSVAFWCNPISGHATLYWYQQILGQGPKLLIQFQNNGVVDDSQLPKDRFSAERLKGVDSTLKIQPAKLEDSAVYLCASSLGPSGSYEQYFGPGTRLTVT.

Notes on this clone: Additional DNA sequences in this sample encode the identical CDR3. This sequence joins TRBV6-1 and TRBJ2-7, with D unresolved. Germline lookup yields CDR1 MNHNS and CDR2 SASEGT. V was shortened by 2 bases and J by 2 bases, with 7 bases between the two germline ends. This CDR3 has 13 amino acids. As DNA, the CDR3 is TGTGCCAGCAGTGAACGGCAAACCTACGAGCAGTACTTC. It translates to CASSERQTYEQYF.

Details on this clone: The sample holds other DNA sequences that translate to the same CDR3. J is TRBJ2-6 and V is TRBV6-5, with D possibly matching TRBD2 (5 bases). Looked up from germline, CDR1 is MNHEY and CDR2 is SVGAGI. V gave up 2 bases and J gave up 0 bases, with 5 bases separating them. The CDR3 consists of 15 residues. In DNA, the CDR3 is TGTGCCAGCAGTTACGGGAGCTCTGGGGCCAACGTCCTGACTTTC. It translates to CASSYGSSGANVLTF.

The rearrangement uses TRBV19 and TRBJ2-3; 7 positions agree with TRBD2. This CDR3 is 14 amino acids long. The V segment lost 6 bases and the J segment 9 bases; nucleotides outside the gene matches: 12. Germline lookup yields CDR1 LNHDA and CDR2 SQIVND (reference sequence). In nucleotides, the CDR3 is TGTGCCAGTAGAGCTAGCGGAATCACGGCGACGCAGTATTTT. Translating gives CASRASGITATQYF.

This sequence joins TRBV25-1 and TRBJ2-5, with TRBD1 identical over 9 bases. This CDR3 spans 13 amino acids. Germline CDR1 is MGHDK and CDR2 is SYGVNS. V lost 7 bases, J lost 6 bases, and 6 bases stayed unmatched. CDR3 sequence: CASIGTGSQTQYF. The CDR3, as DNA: TGTGCCAGCATCGGGACAGGGAGTCAGACCCAGTACTTC.

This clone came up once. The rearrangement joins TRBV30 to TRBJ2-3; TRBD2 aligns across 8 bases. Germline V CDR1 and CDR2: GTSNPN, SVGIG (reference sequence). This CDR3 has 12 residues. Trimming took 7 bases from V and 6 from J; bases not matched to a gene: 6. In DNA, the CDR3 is TGTGCCTCGCGGGGGGACTCCGATACGCAGTATTTT. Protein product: CASRGDSDTQYF.

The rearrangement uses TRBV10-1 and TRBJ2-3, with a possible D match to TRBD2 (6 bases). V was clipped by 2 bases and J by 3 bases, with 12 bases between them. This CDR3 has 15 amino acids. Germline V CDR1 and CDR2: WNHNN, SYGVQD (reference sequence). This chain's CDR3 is CASSERVSGTDTQYF. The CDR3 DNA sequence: TGCGCCAGCAGTGAGCGGGTTAGCGGAACAGATACGCAGTATTTT.

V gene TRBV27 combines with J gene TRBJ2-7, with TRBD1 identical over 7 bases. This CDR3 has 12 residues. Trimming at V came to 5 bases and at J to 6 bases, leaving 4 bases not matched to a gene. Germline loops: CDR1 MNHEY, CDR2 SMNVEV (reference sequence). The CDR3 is CASSRQGIEQYF. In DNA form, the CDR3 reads TGTGCCAGCAGTCGACAGGGAATCGAGCAGTACTTC.

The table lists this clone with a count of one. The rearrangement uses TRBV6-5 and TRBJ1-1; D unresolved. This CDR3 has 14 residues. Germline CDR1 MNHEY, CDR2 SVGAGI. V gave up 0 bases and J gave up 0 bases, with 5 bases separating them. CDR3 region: CASSYSKVNTEAFF. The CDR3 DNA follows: TGTGCCAGCAGTTACTCGAAGGTGAACACTGAAGCTTTCTTT.

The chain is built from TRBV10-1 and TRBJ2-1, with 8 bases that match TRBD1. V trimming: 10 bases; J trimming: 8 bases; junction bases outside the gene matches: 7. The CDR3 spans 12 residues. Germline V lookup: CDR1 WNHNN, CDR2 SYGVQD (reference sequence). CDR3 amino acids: CATSGGRDEQFF. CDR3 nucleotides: TGCGCCACCTCAGGGGGCCGGGATGAGCAGTTCTTC.

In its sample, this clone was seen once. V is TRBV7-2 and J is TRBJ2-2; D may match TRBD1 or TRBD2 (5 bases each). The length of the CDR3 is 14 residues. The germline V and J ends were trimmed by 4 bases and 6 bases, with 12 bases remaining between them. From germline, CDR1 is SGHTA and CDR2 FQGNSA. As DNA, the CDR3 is TGTGCCAGCAGCTCCCATGGGGGTGCCGGGGAGCTGTTTTTT. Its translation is CASSSHGGAGELFF.